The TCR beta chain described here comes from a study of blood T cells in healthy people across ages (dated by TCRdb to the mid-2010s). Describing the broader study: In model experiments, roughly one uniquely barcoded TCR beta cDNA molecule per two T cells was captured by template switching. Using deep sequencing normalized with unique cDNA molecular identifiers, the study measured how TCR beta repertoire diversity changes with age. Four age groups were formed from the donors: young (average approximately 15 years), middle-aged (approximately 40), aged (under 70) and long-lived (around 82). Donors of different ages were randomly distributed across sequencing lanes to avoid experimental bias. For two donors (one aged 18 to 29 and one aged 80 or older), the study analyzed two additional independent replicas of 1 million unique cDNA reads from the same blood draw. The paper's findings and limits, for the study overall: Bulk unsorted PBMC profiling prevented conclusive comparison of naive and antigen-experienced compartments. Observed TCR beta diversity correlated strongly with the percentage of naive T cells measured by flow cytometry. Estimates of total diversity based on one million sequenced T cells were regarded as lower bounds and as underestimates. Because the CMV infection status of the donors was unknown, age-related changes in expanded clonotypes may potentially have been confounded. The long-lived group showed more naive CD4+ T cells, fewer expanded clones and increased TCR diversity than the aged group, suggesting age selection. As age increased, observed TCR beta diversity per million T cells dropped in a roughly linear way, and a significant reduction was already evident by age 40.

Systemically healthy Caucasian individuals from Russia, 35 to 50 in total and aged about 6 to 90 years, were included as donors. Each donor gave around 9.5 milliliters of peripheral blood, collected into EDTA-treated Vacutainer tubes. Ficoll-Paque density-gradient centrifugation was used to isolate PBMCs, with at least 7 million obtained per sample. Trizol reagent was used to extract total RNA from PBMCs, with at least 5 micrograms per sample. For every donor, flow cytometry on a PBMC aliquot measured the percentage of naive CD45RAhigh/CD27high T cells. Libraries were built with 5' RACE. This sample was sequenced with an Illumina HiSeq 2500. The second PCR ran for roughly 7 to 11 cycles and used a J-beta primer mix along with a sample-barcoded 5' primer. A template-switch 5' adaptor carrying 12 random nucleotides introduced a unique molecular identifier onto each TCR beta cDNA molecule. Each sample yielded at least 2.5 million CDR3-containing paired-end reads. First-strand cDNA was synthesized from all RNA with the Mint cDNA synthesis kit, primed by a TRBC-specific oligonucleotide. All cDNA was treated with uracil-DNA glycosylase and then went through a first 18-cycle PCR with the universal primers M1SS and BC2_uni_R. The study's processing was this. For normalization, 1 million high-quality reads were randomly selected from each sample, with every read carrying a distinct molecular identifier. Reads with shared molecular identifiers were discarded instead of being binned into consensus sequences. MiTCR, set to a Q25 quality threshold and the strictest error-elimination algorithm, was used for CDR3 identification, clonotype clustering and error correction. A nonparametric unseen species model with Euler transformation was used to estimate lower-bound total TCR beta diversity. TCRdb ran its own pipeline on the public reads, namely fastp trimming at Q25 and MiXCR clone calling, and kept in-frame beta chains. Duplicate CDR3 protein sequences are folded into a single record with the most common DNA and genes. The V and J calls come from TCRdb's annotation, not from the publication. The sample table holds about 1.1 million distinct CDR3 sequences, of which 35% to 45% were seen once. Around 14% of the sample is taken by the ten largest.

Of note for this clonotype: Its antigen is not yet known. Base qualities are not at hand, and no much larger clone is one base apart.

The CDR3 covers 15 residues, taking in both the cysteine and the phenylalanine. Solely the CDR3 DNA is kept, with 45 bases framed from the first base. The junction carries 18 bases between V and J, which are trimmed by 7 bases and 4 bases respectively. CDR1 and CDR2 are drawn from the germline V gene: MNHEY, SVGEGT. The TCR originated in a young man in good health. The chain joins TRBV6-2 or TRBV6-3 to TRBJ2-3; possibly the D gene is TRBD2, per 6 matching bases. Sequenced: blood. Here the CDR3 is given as CASNTAGRGADTQYF. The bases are TGTGCCAGCAACACGGCGGGGAGAGGGGCAGATACGCAGTATTTT.